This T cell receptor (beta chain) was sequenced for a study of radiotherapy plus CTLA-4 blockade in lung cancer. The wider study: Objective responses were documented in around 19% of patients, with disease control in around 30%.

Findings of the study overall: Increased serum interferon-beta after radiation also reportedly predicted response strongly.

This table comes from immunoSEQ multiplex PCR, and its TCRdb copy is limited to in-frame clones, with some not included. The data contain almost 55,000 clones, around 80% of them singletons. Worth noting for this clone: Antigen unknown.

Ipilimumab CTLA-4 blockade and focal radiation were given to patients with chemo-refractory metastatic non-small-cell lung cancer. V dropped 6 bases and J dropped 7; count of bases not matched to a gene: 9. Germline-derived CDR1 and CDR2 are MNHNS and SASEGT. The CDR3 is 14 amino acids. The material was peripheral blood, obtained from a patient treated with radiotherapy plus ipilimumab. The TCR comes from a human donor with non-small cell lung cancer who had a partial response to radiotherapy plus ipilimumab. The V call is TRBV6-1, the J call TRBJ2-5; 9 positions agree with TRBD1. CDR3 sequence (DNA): TGTGCCAGCAGCTCCGGGACAGGGATTGGGACCCAGTACTTC. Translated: CASSSGTGIGTQYF.